These 26 T cell receptor beta chains were all obtained from the same sample, sequenced in a study of graft-versus-host responses after intestinal transplantation. Libraries were prepared by immunoSEQ multiplex PCR; TCRdb keeps only in-frame clonotypes and omits some of them. The data show roughly 40,000 clones, 75% to 95% seen once. Sequences were derived from PBMCs, sampled roughly 300 days after intestinal transplant. Source of these receptors: a human patient who received an intestinal transplant, so some T cells may come from the graft donor.

V usage is TRBV4-1 and J usage is TRBJ1-2; a possible D gene is TRBD1 (5 bases). Germline V CDR1 and CDR2: MGHRA, YSYEKL. CDR3 length: 15 amino acids. Trimming left V 3 bases short and J 2 bases short, with 13 bases between. In DNA form, the CDR3 reads TGCGCCAGCAGCCAGGGGCAGGACGGAAACTATGGCTACACCTTC. Protein: CASSQGQDGNYGYTF.

For the CDR3, the DNA is TGTGCCAGTAGTCATAACGGAGTGAACACTGAAGCTTTCTTT. Amino acid sequence: CASSHNGVNTEAFF. The chain uses TRBV19 and TRBJ1-1; D is undetermined. The germline V gene has CDR1 LNHDA and CDR2 SQIVND (reference sequence). V lost 5 bases and J lost 0, with 10 bases in between. The CDR3 length is 14 residues.

The rearrangement uses TRBV9 and TRBJ1-5; TRBD1 is a possible D gene (6 bases). The CDR3 is 15 residues long. Trimming took off 0 bases at V and 2 bases at J, with 9 bases between the two ends. The germline V gene encodes CDR1 SGDLS and CDR2 YYNGEE. CDR3 in DNA: TGTGCCAGCAGCGTAGGAGCAGGGGGCAATCAGCCCCAGCATTTT. Translation: CASSVGAGGNQPQHF.

This chain connects TRBV5-1 to TRBJ2-1; 8 nucleotides agree with TRBD2. The trim removed 4 bases at V and 9 bases at J, leaving 3 bases unmatched. This CDR3 contains 12 residues. Germline V gene lookup returns CDR1 SGHRS and CDR2 YFSETQ. This CDR3 is CASSGGGREQFF. The CDR3 bases are TGCGCCAGCAGCGGCGGGGGGCGTGAGCAGTTCTTC.

This clone was observed a single time. The rearrangement joins TRBV5-1 to TRBJ1-6; 9 bases agree with TRBD1. The CDR3 loop spans 15 amino acids. The germline V gene has CDR1 SGHRS and CDR2 YFSETQ. V shed 0 bases and J 10 bases; nucleotides not matched to a gene: 5. CDR3 nucleotide sequence: TGCGCCAGCAGCTTGGGACAGGGGGTGGGGTCACCCCTCCACTTT. Translated: CASSLGQGVGSPLHF.

The chain combines TRBV6-1 with TRBJ2-2; possible D gene TRBD2, 7 bases. V lost 9 bases and J 4 bases, leaving 12 bases between the germline ends. Germline V gene lookup returns CDR1 MNHNS and CDR2 SASEGT. CDR3 size: 13 residues. The CDR3 sequence is CASGGGVTGELFF. The CDR3 DNA reads as TGTGCCAGTGGAGGGGGGGTCACCGGGGAGCTGTTTTTT.

The chain carries TRBV6-7 and TRBJ2-2; TRBD2 matches at 10 bases. TRBV6-7 has ORF status, its function being uncertain. The length of the CDR3 is 18 residues. V was pared by 5 bases and J by 1 base, with 10 bases of the junction left unmatched. The CDR3, as DNA: TGTGCCAGCAGTCCCGGGACTAGCGCAACTATGAACACCGGGGAGCTGTTTTTT. Translated: CASSPGTSATMNTGELFF.

The chain employs TRBV28 and TRBJ2-3, with D hard to call. The CDR3 consists of 15 residues. In germline, CDR1 is MDHEN, CDR2 SYDVKM. V dropped 1 base and J dropped 2 bases, with 10 bases sitting between them. CDR3 DNA: TGTGCCAGCAGTTTATTTGGGCTTAACACAGATACGCAGTATTTT. Its protein is CASSLFGLNTDTQYF.

The genes are TRBV7-2 and TRBJ2-1; TRBD2 matches 7 bases. Unmatched junction bases numbered 2, after V lost 3 bases and J lost 0 bases. The CDR3 is 15 amino acids. Germline loops: CDR1 SGHTA, CDR2 FQGNSA. CDR3 nucleotide sequence: TGTGCCAGCAGCTTCCTAGCGGTCTCCTACAATGAGCAGTTCTTC. Translating gives CASSFLAVSYNEQFF. Together with reference TRBV7-2 and TRBJ2-1, the CDR3 gives the full variable domain: GAGVSQSPSNKVTEKGKDVELRCDPISGHTALYWYRQSLGQGLEFLIYFQGNSAPDKSGLPSDRFSAERTGGSVSTLTIQRTQQEDSAVYLCASSFLAVSYNEQFFGPGTRLTVL.

The V and J genes are TRBV7-2 and TRBJ2-1, with 12 bases identical to TRBD2. Germline values: CDR1 SGHTA, CDR2 FQGNSA. The junction had 2 bases not matched to a gene; V was cut back by 2 bases and J by 9 bases. The CDR3 is 14 amino acids. This CDR3 is CASSLLAGGPEQFF. DNA for the CDR3: TGTGCCAGCAGCTTACTAGCGGGAGGGCCTGAGCAGTTCTTC.

The chain links TRBV2 to TRBJ2-7; 8 nucleotides line up with TRBD1. CDR1 and CDR2 from the germline V gene are SNHLY and FYNNEI. V was clipped by 1 base and J by 5 bases; unmatched bases: 4. The CDR3 is 14 amino acids. The CDR3 DNA reads as TGTGCCAGCAGTGAAGGGATGACAGGGGACGAGCAGTACTTC. This gives the protein CASSEGMTGDEQYF.

The CDR3 nucleotides read TGTGCCAGCAGCGCCCGACAGGGGAATTATTCACCCCTCCACTTT. Protein sequence: CASSARQGNYSPLHF. This chain links TRBV28 with TRBJ1-6; 8 bases fit TRBD1. Germline assignment: CDR1 MDHEN and CDR2 SYDVKM. This CDR3 spans 15 amino acids. V was pared by 6 bases and J by 8 bases, with 9 bases of the junction left unmatched.

This chain joins TRBV9 and TRBJ1-4; possibly TRBD1 for D (6 bases). V was clipped by 2 bases and J by 8 bases, with 13 bases between them. The CDR3 runs to 14 residues. Per germline, CDR1 SGDLS and CDR2 YYNGEE. In DNA form, the CDR3 reads TGTGCCAGCAGCGTCCAGGCGAGGGGGGAAAAACTGTTTTTT. Translation: CASSVQARGEKLFF.

The chain joins TRBV9 to TRBJ1-1, with D unclear. Trimming stripped 4 bases from V and 1 base from J, with 11 bases between. Germline V lookup: CDR1 SGDLS, CDR2 YYNGEE. The CDR3 runs 14 residues. CDR3 sequence (DNA): TGTGCCAGCAGCCAGGACCCAGAGAACACTGAAGCTTTCTTT. This gives the protein CASSQDPENTEAFF.

This rearrangement joins TRBV25-1 to TRBJ1-2; TRBD1 is a possible D gene (6 bases). The V gene lost 4 bases and the J gene lost 4 bases, with 13 bases spanning the gap. CDR3 length: 14 amino acids. From germline, CDR1 is MGHDK and CDR2 SYGVNS. CDR3 coding DNA: TGTGCCAGCAGTGGATCGACAGGTTCCTATGGCTACACCTTC. It specifies CASSGSTGSYGYTF.

The chain is built from TRBV6-6 and TRBJ2-7; no clear D gene. The CDR3 length is 14 residues. Germline-derived CDR1 and CDR2 are MNHNY and SVGAGI (reference sequence). V was clipped by 0 bases and J by 3 bases, with 9 bases between them. CDR3 protein: CASSYSTLNYEQYF. DNA of the CDR3: TGTGCCAGCAGTTACTCGACACTTAACTACGAGCAGTACTTC.

The V gene is TRBV4-1, the J gene TRBJ2-3, with D possibly being TRBD2 (6 bases). The CDR3 loop spans 16 amino acids. Trimming left V 0 bases short and J 3 bases short, with 13 bases between. Germline values: CDR1 MGHRA, CDR2 YSYEKL. This CDR3 reads CASSQETGVRTDTQYF. The DNA of the CDR3 is TGCGCCAGCAGCCAAGAGACGGGGGTGAGGACAGATACGCAGTATTTT.

The chain is built from TRBV6-1 and TRBJ1-5, with D maybe TRBD1 (5 bases). The length of the CDR3 is 15 residues. Germline V gives CDR1 MNHNS, CDR2 SASEGT. Trimming removed 0 bases at V and 1 base at J, with 7 bases between. CDR3 nucleotides: TGTGCCAGCAGTGAAGCGGGGGGAAGCAATCAGCCCCAGCATTTT. Amino acids: CASSEAGGSNQPQHF.

J is TRBJ1-4 and V is TRBV5-5; TRBD1 matches 7 bases. Germline V lookup: CDR1 SGHKS, CDR2 YYEKEE (reference sequence). The CDR3 covers 14 residues. V was clipped by 3 bases and J by 6 bases; unmatched bases: 5. The DNA for the CDR3 is TGTGCCAGCAGCTGGGGGGACAGATATGAAAAACTGTTTTTT. Translation: CASSWGDRYEKLFF.

V gene TRBV2 combines with J gene TRBJ1-4, with D maybe TRBD1 (6 bases). There are 16 residues in the CDR3. CDR1 SNHLY and CDR2 FYNNEI come from the germline V gene. Trimming took 6 bases from V and 3 from J, leaving 17 bases between them. As DNA, the CDR3 is TGTGCCAGCAGCCCACTACAAGGGGGTGCTAATGAAAAACTGTTTTTT. This sequence encodes CASSPLQGGANEKLFF.

The genes are TRBV6-6 and TRBJ2-7, with 12 bases lining up with TRBD2. CDR1 MNHNY and CDR2 SVGAGI come from the germline V gene (reference sequence). J gave up 7 bases and V 5 bases, and 3 bases lay outside the gene matches. The CDR3 covers 13 residues. The CDR3 loop reads CASSDLAGGEQYF. CDR3 nucleotides: TGTGCCAGCAGTGACCTAGCGGGGGGGGAGCAGTACTTC.

The rearrangement joins TRBV29-1 to TRBJ1-2; the D gene is possibly TRBD1 (6 bases). Germline CDR1 and CDR2: SQVTM and ANQGSEA. V lost 1 base and J lost 5, with 17 bases in between. CDR3 length: 15 amino acids. The CDR3 region is CSVEGGGEGPYGYTF. For the CDR3, the DNA is TGCAGCGTTGAAGGAGGGGGAGAGGGGCCTTATGGCTACACCTTC.

The V call is TRBV5-6, the J call TRBJ1-4; 7 bases line up with TRBD1. The CDR3 is 16 residues long. V trimming: 5 bases; J trimming: 1 base; junction bases outside the gene matches: 8. CDR1 and CDR2 from the germline V gene are SGHDT and YYEEEE. The CDR3 region is CASSFRRDRTNEKLFF. CDR3 sequence (DNA): TGTGCCAGCAGTTTTCGAAGGGACAGAACTAATGAAAAACTGTTTTTT. Filled out from reference TRBV5-6 and TRBJ1-4, the complete variable domain reads DAGVTQSPTHLIKTRGQQVTLRCSPKSGHDTVSWYQQALGQGPQFIFQYYEEEERQRGNFPDRFSGHQFPNYSSELNVNALLLGDSALYLCASSFRRDRTNEKLFFGSGTQLSVL.

The chain combines TRBV7-3 with TRBJ2-1; 12 bases are a match to TRBD2. V lost 1 base and J lost 6; bases outside the gene matches: 4. CDR3 size: 16 residues. Germline values: CDR1 SGHTA, CDR2 FQGTGA. The CDR3 coding sequence is TGTGCCAGCAGCTTAATAGCTAGCGGGGGGGCCAATGAGCAGTTCTTC. Protein sequence: CASSLIASGGANEQFF.

The chain couples TRBV5-1 to TRBJ2-5, with TRBD2 matching over 15 bases. Per germline, CDR1 SGHRS and CDR2 YFSETQ. V dropped 3 bases and J dropped 2; count of bases not matched to a gene: 8. This CDR3 has 18 amino acids. The CDR3 protein is CASSSGLAGGPTQETQYF. CDR3 nucleotides: TGCGCCAGCAGCTCGGGACTAGCGGGGGGCCCCACTCAAGAGACCCAGTACTTC.

The chain employs TRBV5-4 and TRBJ2-4; weak D call: TRBD1 (5 bases). CDR3 length equals 14 residues. The germline V gene has CDR1 SGHNT and CDR2 YYREEE (reference sequence). Trimming removed 0 bases at V and 3 bases at J, with 7 bases between. In nucleotides, the CDR3 is TGTGCCAGCAGCTTGGAGACAGTCAAAAACATTCAGTACTTC. Protein product: CASSLETVKNIQYF.